Listed below are T cell receptor beta chains from one sample, sequenced in a study of T-cell reconstitution after alpha-beta-depleted transplantation in children. From the PCR reads, TCRdb called clonotypes with MiXCR, one entry per CDR3 protein. The sample has approximately 300,000 distinct CDR3 sequences; 6.5% to 9% are singletons. This material consisted of peripheral blood, taken 360 days after TCRalphabeta/CD19-depleted stem cell transplant. The source of these receptors is a female patient between 2 and 15 years old who had a stem cell transplant for Fanconi anemia, so the T cells may come from the graft donor. Each CDR3 is given with its conserved first and last residue. D genes are given only for firm matches. For some rows the clone size is stated as once, few or many, or as a class when expanded; others skip it.

j_call: TRBJ2-1; v_call: TRBV5-1; clone_size: many; d_call: TRBD2; cdr3_nt: TGCGCCAGCAGCATAGATTCGGGGGGAAACTCCTACAATGAGCAGTTCTTC; cdr3_aa: CASSIDSGGNSYNEQFF
j_call: TRBJ2-1; v_call: TRBV20-1; clone_size: many; d_call: TRBD1; cdr3_nt: TGCAGTGCTCAGGGGGCTGCACTCAATGAGCAGTTCTTC; cdr3_aa: CSAQGAALNEQFF
j_call: TRBJ2-5; v_call: TRBV28; clone_size: few; d_call: TRBD2; cdr3_nt: TGTGCCAGCAGAACGCTAGCGGGAGGGTTGGAAGAGACCCAGTACTTC; cdr3_aa: CASRTLAGGLEETQYF
j_call: TRBJ2-1; v_call: TRBV9; clone_size: many; d_call: -; cdr3_nt: TGTGCCAGCAGCGTAGCTGGAAGGTTGGGGGCAGACAATGAGCAGTTCTTC; cdr3_aa: CASSVAGRLGADNEQFF
j_call: TRBJ2-7; v_call: TRBV11-2; clone_size: many; d_call: -; cdr3_nt: TGTGCCAGCAGCCTGGGGTGGGTCTACGAGCAGTACTTC; cdr3_aa: CASSLGWVYEQYF
j_call: TRBJ1-6; v_call: TRBV5-5; clone_size: -; d_call: -; cdr3_nt: TGTGCCAGCAGCTTGGGGTCAGGGTATAATTCACCCCTCCACTTT; cdr3_aa: CASSLGSGYNSPLHF
j_call: TRBJ2-3; v_call: TRBV5-1; clone_size: -; d_call: -; cdr3_nt: TGCGCCAGCAGCTCGGGGCCAGATACGCAGTATTTT; cdr3_aa: CASSSGPDTQYF
j_call: TRBJ2-6; v_call: TRBV7-3; clone_size: -; d_call: -; cdr3_nt: TGTGCCAGCAGCCCGCCTCAGGGAAACTGGGAAAACTCTGGGGCCAACGTCCTGACTTTC; cdr3_aa: CASSPPQGNWENSGANVLTF
j_call: TRBJ2-5; v_call: TRBV20-1; clone_size: -; d_call: -; cdr3_nt: TGCAGTGTTCTCGGGGTTCCCCAAGAGACCCAGTACTTC; cdr3_aa: CSVLGVPQETQYF
j_call: TRBJ1-5; v_call: TRBV5-6; clone_size: -; d_call: TRBD1; cdr3_nt: TGTGCCAGCAGCTCCGGGGGACAGAATAGCAATCAGCCCCAGCATTTT; cdr3_aa: CASSSGGQNSNQPQHF
j_call: TRBJ2-7; v_call: TRBV20-1; clone_size: -; d_call: TRBD2; cdr3_nt: TGCAGTGCTAGAGTTAGCGGGGGGATCAGGGGGCAGTACTTC; cdr3_aa: CSARVSGGIRGQYF
j_call: TRBJ2-2; v_call: TRBV27; clone_size: many; d_call: -; cdr3_nt: TGTGCCAGCAGTCCCACCTACAGGGCTGGGTACGGGGAGCTGTTTTTT; cdr3_aa: CASSPTYRAGYGELFF
j_call: TRBJ1-2; v_call: TRBV28; clone_size: -; d_call: TRBD1; cdr3_nt: TGTGCCAGCAGTTCAACCATTCACAGGGGATATTACTATGGCTACACCTTC; cdr3_aa: CASSSTIHRGYYYGYTF
j_call: TRBJ1-4; v_call: TRBV9; clone_size: -; d_call: TRBD1; cdr3_nt: TGTGCCAGCAGCGCAACAGGGGTAGATAATGAAAAACTGTTTTTT; cdr3_aa: CASSATGVDNEKLFF
j_call: TRBJ2-1; v_call: TRBV7-9; clone_size: few; d_call: -; cdr3_nt: TGTGCCAGCAGCCCCATGAGGGGCCGGTTGGACAATGAGCAGTTCTTC; cdr3_aa: CASSPMRGRLDNEQFF
j_call: TRBJ2-3; v_call: TRBV4-2; clone_size: many; d_call: -; cdr3_nt: TGTGCCAGCAGCCAAGGGCTCGCGGTTAGCACAGATACGCAGTATTTT; cdr3_aa: CASSQGLAVSTDTQYF
j_call: TRBJ2-2; v_call: TRBV20-1; clone_size: many; d_call: TRBD1; cdr3_nt: TGCAGTGCTAGAGAAGTGGACAGGGGGCTCCTGTTCGCGAACACCGGGGAGCTGTTTTTT; cdr3_aa: CSAREVDRGLLFANTGELFF
j_call: TRBJ2-3; v_call: TRBV11-1; clone_size: -; d_call: -; cdr3_nt: TGTGCCAGCAGCCACCCGGGACTGAGCACAGATACGCAGTATTTT; cdr3_aa: CASSHPGLSTDTQYF
j_call: TRBJ1-3; v_call: TRBV2; clone_size: many; d_call: -; cdr3_nt: TGTGCCAGCAGTCTCCCGGGACACGGAAACACCATATATTTT; cdr3_aa: CASSLPGHGNTIYF
j_call: TRBJ1-1; v_call: TRBV15; clone_size: -; d_call: -; cdr3_nt: TGTGCCACCAGCAGAGTGAGTTGGGGGAGCACTGAAGCTTTCTTT; cdr3_aa: CATSRVSWGSTEAFF
j_call: TRBJ1-2; v_call: TRBV20-1; clone_size: many; d_call: -; cdr3_nt: TGCAGTGGGTCATTGGTGGGAACCCCGTTTAACTATGGCTACACCTTC; cdr3_aa: CSGSLVGTPFNYGYTF
j_call: TRBJ1-2; v_call: TRBV5-1; clone_size: many; d_call: -; cdr3_nt: TGCGCCAGCAGCCCGGACTGGAACTATGGCTACACCTTC; cdr3_aa: CASSPDWNYGYTF
j_call: TRBJ2-7; v_call: TRBV12-3/TRBV12-4; clone_size: many; d_call: -; cdr3_nt: TGTGCCAGCAGTTTCCTACGTAGAGGGCAGTACTTC; cdr3_aa: CASSFLRRGQYF
j_call: TRBJ2-3; v_call: TRBV20-1; clone_size: many; d_call: -; cdr3_nt: TGCAGTGCTAGCTCCGGTACCAGTCTTGGGACGCAGTATTTT; cdr3_aa: CSASSGTSLGTQYF
j_call: TRBJ2-7; v_call: TRBV11-1; clone_size: many; d_call: TRBD2; cdr3_nt: TGTGCCAGCAGCTTAAGTGAAGCGGGAGCCAGCGAGCAGTACTTC; cdr3_aa: CASSLSEAGASEQYF
j_call: TRBJ2-7; v_call: TRBV5-1; clone_size: many; d_call: TRBD1; cdr3_nt: TGCGCCAGCAGCTTGCCCGGGACAGGGTCTTCCTACGAGCAGTACTTC; cdr3_aa: CASSLPGTGSSYEQYF
j_call: TRBJ2-7; v_call: TRBV9; clone_size: few; d_call: TRBD2; cdr3_nt: TGTGCCAGCAGCGTAGGACTAGCGGGAGGAACCTACGAGCAGTACTTC; cdr3_aa: CASSVGLAGGTYEQYF
j_call: TRBJ1-1; v_call: TRBV20-1; clone_size: few; d_call: -; cdr3_nt: TGCAGTGCTATACCCCCAGGGAGGGGAAACACTGAAGCTTTCTTT; cdr3_aa: CSAIPPGRGNTEAFF
j_call: TRBJ2-1; v_call: TRBV5-6; clone_size: -; d_call: -; cdr3_nt: TGTGCCAGCAGCCCCAGGTTCCCCTGCTGCTACAATGAGCAGTTCTTC; cdr3_aa: CASSPRFPCCYNEQFF
j_call: TRBJ2-7; v_call: TRBV20-1; clone_size: many; d_call: -; cdr3_nt: TGCAGTGCTGAGACGGTCGCCGGCTACGAGCAGTACTTC; cdr3_aa: CSAETVAGYEQYF
j_call: TRBJ2-3; v_call: TRBV3-1; clone_size: -; d_call: TRBD2; cdr3_nt: TGTGCCAGCAGCGGGCGCGGACTAGCAACAGATACGCAGTATTTT; cdr3_aa: CASSGRGLATDTQYF
j_call: TRBJ2-6; v_call: TRBV29-1; clone_size: many; d_call: -; cdr3_nt: TGCAGCGTAATTTCAACCTCTGGGGCCAACGTCCTGACTTTC; cdr3_aa: CSVISTSGANVLTF
j_call: TRBJ2-2; v_call: TRBV9; clone_size: many; d_call: -; cdr3_nt: TGTGCCAGCAGCGTAGAGCGCGGCGACACCGGGGAGCTGTTTTTT; cdr3_aa: CASSVERGDTGELFF
j_call: TRBJ2-5; v_call: TRBV7-8; clone_size: many; d_call: -; cdr3_nt: TGTGCCAGCAGCTTAGACCTTCAGAAGACCCAGTACTTC; cdr3_aa: CASSLDLQKTQYF
j_call: TRBJ2-1; v_call: TRBV27; clone_size: many; d_call: TRBD1; cdr3_nt: TGTGCCAGCAGTTTTGACAGGGGGGATGAGCAGTTCTTC; cdr3_aa: CASSFDRGDEQFF
j_call: TRBJ1-3; v_call: TRBV4-3; clone_size: -; d_call: -; cdr3_nt: TGCGCCAGCAGCCAAGCCCCCGGGGCCTCTGGAAACACCATATATTTT; cdr3_aa: CASSQAPGASGNTIYF
j_call: TRBJ1-6; v_call: TRBV11-2; clone_size: -; d_call: TRBD1; cdr3_nt: TGTGCCAGCAGCTCAGGACAGGCGCCTAATTCACCCCTCCACTTT; cdr3_aa: CASSSGQAPNSPLHF
j_call: TRBJ1-5; v_call: TRBV28; clone_size: many; d_call: -; cdr3_nt: TGTGCCAGCAGCCGCCCCTTCGGGGTTCACTCCCTTTATAGCAATCAGCCCCAGCATTTT; cdr3_aa: CASSRPFGVHSLYSNQPQHF
j_call: TRBJ1-2; v_call: TRBV12-3/TRBV12-4; clone_size: many; d_call: -; cdr3_nt: TGTGCCAGCAGATGGTCGACAGGAAACTATGGCTACACCTTC; cdr3_aa: CASRWSTGNYGYTF
j_call: TRBJ2-1; v_call: TRBV4-2; clone_size: -; d_call: TRBD2; cdr3_nt: TGTGCCAGCAGCCACGAGCTAGCGGACCGTTACAATGAGCAGTTCTTC; cdr3_aa: CASSHELADRYNEQFF
j_call: TRBJ2-3; v_call: TRBV7-3; clone_size: many; d_call: TRBD2; cdr3_nt: TGTGCCAGCAGCTCCGGGACTAGGAAAGATACGCAGTATTTT; cdr3_aa: CASSSGTRKDTQYF
j_call: TRBJ2-1; v_call: TRBV5-5; clone_size: many; d_call: -; cdr3_nt: TGTGCCAGCAGCGATATCCGGGTTTACAATGAGCAGTTCTTC; cdr3_aa: CASSDIRVYNEQFF
j_call: TRBJ2-3; v_call: TRBV3-1; clone_size: -; d_call: -; cdr3_nt: TGTGCCAGCAGCCAAGATACTGCAGGGCGCCCCATAACAGATACGCAGTATTTT; cdr3_aa: CASSQDTAGRPITDTQYF
j_call: TRBJ2-7; v_call: TRBV10-3; clone_size: many; d_call: -; cdr3_nt: TGTGCCCCCCAGAACGAGCAGTACTTC; cdr3_aa: CAPQNEQYF
j_call: TRBJ2-1; v_call: TRBV7-3; clone_size: -; d_call: TRBD2; cdr3_nt: TGTGCCAGCAGCCTTAGCGGGGGGGCCACGAATGAGCAGTTCTTC; cdr3_aa: CASSLSGGATNEQFF
j_call: TRBJ2-3; v_call: TRBV11-2; clone_size: -; d_call: -; cdr3_nt: TGTGCCAGCAGCCGCAGGGGGGGGGGCATAAACACAGATACGCAGTATTTT; cdr3_aa: CASSRRGGGINTDTQYF
j_call: TRBJ2-5; v_call: TRBV6-1; clone_size: few; d_call: -; cdr3_nt: TGTGCCAGCAGTGGTCTCGTAGTGGCCCCCCAAGAGACCCAGTACTTC; cdr3_aa: CASSGLVVAPQETQYF
j_call: TRBJ2-3; v_call: TRBV7-2; clone_size: many; d_call: -; cdr3_nt: TGTGCCAGCAGTCAGATGGGGGGCCCGCCGCAGTATTTT; cdr3_aa: CASSQMGGPPQYF
j_call: TRBJ1-1; v_call: TRBV12-3/TRBV12-4; clone_size: many; d_call: -; cdr3_nt: TGTGCCAGCAGTATTCACCGCGGCACTGAAGCTTTCTTT; cdr3_aa: CASSIHRGTEAFF